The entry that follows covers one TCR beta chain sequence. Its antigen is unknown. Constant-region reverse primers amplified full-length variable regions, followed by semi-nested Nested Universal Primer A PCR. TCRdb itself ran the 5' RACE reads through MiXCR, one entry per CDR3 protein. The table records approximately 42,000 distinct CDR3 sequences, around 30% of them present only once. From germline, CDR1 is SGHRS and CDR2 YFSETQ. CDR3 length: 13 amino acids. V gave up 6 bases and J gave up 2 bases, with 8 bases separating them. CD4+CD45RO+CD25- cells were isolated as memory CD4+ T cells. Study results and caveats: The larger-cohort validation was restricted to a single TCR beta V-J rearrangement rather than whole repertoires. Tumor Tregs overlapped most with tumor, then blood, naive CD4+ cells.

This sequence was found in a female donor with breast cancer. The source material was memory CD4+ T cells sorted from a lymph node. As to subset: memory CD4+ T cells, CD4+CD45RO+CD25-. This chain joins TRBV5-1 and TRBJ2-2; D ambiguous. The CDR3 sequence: CASTFSNTGELFF. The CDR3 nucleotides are TGCGCCAGCACCTTCAGCAACACCGGGGAGCTGTTTTTT.